These 25 T cell receptor beta chains share one sample of origin, sequenced in a study of CXCR3-negative and CXCR3-positive naive CD8 T cells. UMI-labeled TRB cDNA libraries were prepared by 5' RACE. From its re-call of the 5' RACE reads, TCRdb lists each CDR3 protein once, without DNA. The table gives over 5,500 distinct CDR3 sequences; the top ten clones make up under 1.2% of it. Specimen: naive CXCR3- CD8+ T cells from blood. As for subset: CD45RO-CCR7+CD27+CD95- naive CD8+ T cells lacking CXCR3 (TNR3-). The receptors originated from a human donor in good health. Some clones in this sample may be carry-over from other donors' samples.

The chain recombines TRBV29-1 with TRBJ2-1; TCRdb selects TRBD2, and the lack of DNA leaves this call unchecked. The CDR3 loop spans 14 amino acids. Per germline, CDR1 SQVTM and CDR2 ANQGSEA. The CDR3 here is CSVGRSSGVNEQFF.

The chain has TRBV13 and TRBJ2-5; TCRdb calls TRBD2, which cannot be checked without DNA. The CDR3 totals 18 residues. Germline CDR1 and CDR2: PRHDT and FYEKMQ (reference sequence). CDR3 residues: CASSLESVVAGAGETQYF.

The genes are TRBV7-2 and TRBJ2-5; lacking DNA, the TRBD1 call made by TCRdb goes unchecked. This CDR3 has 15 amino acids. The germline gives CDR1 SGHTA, CDR2 FQGNSA. CDR3: CASRDRGGLKETQYF.

By frequency, this clonotype is medium-sized. The CDR3 region is CSVGDTRGARETQYF. This rearrangement joins TRBV29-1 to TRBJ2-5; TCRdb reports TRBD2, a call that lacks DNA to check it against. This CDR3 spans 15 amino acids. Per germline, CDR1 SQVTM and CDR2 ANQGSEA.

The chain recombines TRBV21-1 with TRBJ2-7. TRBV21-1 is tagged as a pseudogene. CDR3 length: 16 residues. This chain's CDR3 is CASSKCGLKLSYEQYF.

The chain carries TRBV6-5 and TRBJ1-4; TCRdb proposes TRBD1, but this gene call is untestable without DNA. Germline-derived CDR1 and CDR2 are MNHEY and SVGAGI. This CDR3 is built from 14 residues. The CDR3 protein is CASSRAETNEKLFF.

Considering frequency, this clonotype is medium-sized. The V and J genes are TRBV29-1 and TRBJ1-5; TCRdb's assignment of TRBD1 cannot be checked, as there is no DNA. Looked up from germline, CDR1 is SQVTM and CDR2 is ANQGSEA. This CDR3 is built from 15 residues. The CDR3 sequence is CSVAPGGGDNQPQHF.

Measured by frequency, this clonotype is medium-sized. The chain carries TRBV5-6 and TRBJ1-2. Germline lookup yields CDR1 SGHDT and CDR2 YYEEEE. This CDR3 spans 15 amino acids. CDR3 sequence reads: CASSYQDHGGYGYTF.

This clonotype is labeled medium-sized based on frequency. The chain couples TRBV9 to TRBJ1-2; TCRdb's D call, TRBD1, is unchecked because there is no DNA. Germline V CDR1 and CDR2: SGDLS, YYNGEE. The CDR3 totals 15 residues. The CDR3 reads CASSVRQGHIYGYTF.

This rearrangement joins TRBV7-8 to TRBJ1-2; TCRdb picks TRBD1, but there is no DNA to check that call. The germline V gene has CDR1 SGHVS and CDR2 FQNEAQ. The CDR3 is 14 residues long. The CDR3 protein is CASSERLPLFGYTF.

By frequency, this clonotype registers medium-sized. CDR3: CSVENRVNEQFF. The rearrangement links TRBV29-1 to TRBJ2-1. This CDR3 region has 12 residues. Germline V CDR1 and CDR2: SQVTM, ANQGSEA.

The chain links TRBV29-1 to TRBJ1-4. The CDR3 totals 14 residues. The germline V gene encodes CDR1 SQVTM and CDR2 ANQGSEA. CDR3 loop: CSVDGGYTNEKLFF.

V gene TRBV29-1 combines with J gene TRBJ2-7; TCRdb gives TRBD1 as the D gene, but with no DNA this cannot be confirmed. Germline V CDR1 and CDR2: SQVTM, ANQGSEA. The CDR3 has 14 amino acids. CDR3 region: CSVDPTGDSYEQYF.

The chain joins TRBV6-1 to TRBJ2-7. CDR1 is MNHNS, CDR2 SASEGT, per germline. This CDR3 has 12 residues. The CDR3 spells CASSLKTYDQYF.

V usage is TRBV7-3 and J usage is TRBJ1-1; TCRdb gives TRBD1 as the D gene, but with no DNA this cannot be confirmed. Germline-derived CDR1 and CDR2 are SGHTA and FQGTGA. This CDR3 comprises 12 residues. CDR3 amino acids: CASSFGSVEAFF. The whole variable domain, filled in from reference TRBV7-3 and TRBJ1-1, reads GAGVSQTPSNKVTEKGKYVELRCDPISGHTALYWYRQSLGQGPEFLIYFQGTGAADDSGLPNDRFFAVRPEGSVSTLKIQRTERGDSAVYLCASSFGSVEAFFGQGTRLTVV.

Measured by frequency, this clonotype is medium-sized. The genes are TRBV20-1 and TRBJ2-3; the D call from TCRdb, TRBD2, cannot be confirmed without DNA. Germline V gene sequence: CDR1 DFQATT, CDR2 SNEGSKA (reference sequence). This CDR3 has 15 residues. CDR3 residues: CSATRTSGTTDTQYF.

This clonotype is medium-sized by frequency. The J gene is TRBJ1-1, the V gene TRBV20-1; TCRdb indicates TRBD1, and absent DNA this call remains unverified. Germline loops: CDR1 DFQATT, CDR2 SNEGSKA (reference sequence). The CDR3 is 14 amino acids. This chain's CDR3 is CSARSARETTEAFF.

Measured by frequency, this clonotype is medium-sized (0.01 to 0.1%). The CDR3 spells CSVEGRSPYEQYF. The V gene is TRBV29-1, the J gene TRBJ2-7; the D gene TCRdb calls, TRBD1, cannot be checked with no DNA. Per germline, CDR1 SQVTM and CDR2 ANQGSEA. The CDR3 loop spans 13 amino acids.

This chain connects TRBV13 to TRBJ2-1; TCRdb lists TRBD1, though no DNA is available to test this call. The CDR3 has 12 amino acids. Germline V gene sequence: CDR1 PRHDT, CDR2 FYEKMQ (reference sequence). The CDR3 protein is CASSEVQGEQFF.

This clonotype is deemed medium-sized by its frequency. V gene TRBV29-1 combines with J gene TRBJ1-1; lacking DNA, the TRBD1 call made by TCRdb goes unchecked. Germline CDR1 is SQVTM and CDR2 is ANQGSEA. This CDR3 contains 17 residues. The CDR3 region is CSAPIVGQAVPGTEAFF. The variable domain in full, completed from reference TRBV29-1 and TRBJ1-1, reads SAVISQKPSRDICQRGTSLTIQCQVDSQVTMMFWYRQQPGQSLTLIATANQGSEATYESGFVIDKFPISRPNLTFSTLTVSNMSPEDSSIYLCSAPIVGQAVPGTEAFFGQGTRLTVV.

This sequence joins TRBV20-1 and TRBJ2-3; TCRdb designates TRBD2, a call that cannot be tested without DNA. CDR1 and CDR2 (germline): DFQATT, SNEGSKA (reference sequence). The CDR3 is 17 residues long. CDR3 sequence reads: CSAPRGSGSLVADTQYF.

The rearrangement uses TRBV29-1 and TRBJ2-2. The CDR3 loop spans 13 amino acids. CDR1 SQVTM and CDR2 ANQGSEA come from the germline V gene. The CDR3 loop is CSVARANTGELFF.

Frequency places this clonotype as medium-sized (0.01 to 0.1%). V gene TRBV27 combines with J gene TRBJ2-5; TCRdb's D gene call, TRBD1, goes unchecked for lack of DNA. CDR3 size: 15 residues. Germline CDR1 and CDR2: MNHEY and SMNVEV (reference sequence). CDR3 amino acids: CASGSGTLLEETQYF.

The chain's CDR3 is CASRVTGSGPGYGYTF. This chain joins TRBV6-5 and TRBJ1-2; TCRdb outputs TRBD1, but without DNA this stays unchecked. This CDR3 contains 16 residues. CDR1 is MNHEY, CDR2 SVGAGI, per germline.

V usage is TRBV10-3 and J usage is TRBJ1-2; TCRdb reports TRBD1, a call that lacks DNA to check it against. This CDR3 has 16 residues. CDR1 is ENHRY, CDR2 SYGVKD, per germline. CDR3 in amino acids: CAITDLQGPPNYGYTF.